The present T cell receptor (beta chain) was sequenced within a study of shared clonotypes between healthy human individuals. Assay used: immunoSEQ multiplex PCR; TCRdb lists only in-frame clones, some missing. The data show 1 million to 1.3 million clones, approximately 80% seen once. CDR1 and CDR2 (germline): MNHEY, SMNVEV (reference sequence). V lost 1 base, J lost 5 bases, and 23 bases lay in between. This CDR3 spans 18 amino acids. The chain couples TRBV27 to TRBJ2-5; no clear D. This clonotype was obtained from a man aged 18-30 years in good health. Some clones in this sample may be carry-over from other donors' samples. The sequencing input was memory CD4+ T cells from PBMCs. Subset in this sample: CD45RA-negative fraction. CDR3 sequence: CASSLLGGDDTLEETQYF. Here the CDR3 DNA reads TGTGCCAGCAGTTTATTGGGTGGCGACGATACCCTGGAGGAGACCCAGTACTTC.